This T cell receptor beta chain was documented in a study of immune evolution from preneoplasia to lung adenocarcinoma. Study background: HLA loss of heterozygosity: around 6.5% AIS, around 16% MIA, around 33% ADC, none AAH. Overall study findings and caveats: KRAS-mutant nodules had the highest T cell clonality.

In regard to this clone: The antigen remains undetermined.

Only in-frame clones appear in the TCRdb table, and some are missing; sequencing was by immunoSEQ multiplex PCR. This table has about 14,000 clones, 80% appearing once. Each case's diagnosis was confirmed by two pathologists on H&E. Sequenced sample: FFPE minimally invasive lung adenocarcinoma tissue. The sequence derives from a person aged 65-85 years with lung adenocarcinoma.

The CDR3 DNA is TGTGCCTGGAGGGTAAACTCTGGAAACACCATATATTTT. Its protein product is CAWRVNSGNTIYF. The rearrangement links TRBV30 to TRBJ1-3; D unclear. Germline V gives CDR1 GTSNPN, CDR2 SVGIG (reference sequence). Trimming took 3 bases from V and 0 from J, leaving 6 bases between them. The CDR3 covers 13 residues.